Listed below are T cell receptor beta chains from one sample, sequenced in a study of follicular helper T cells after annual influenza vaccination. Profiled with immunoSEQ multiplex PCR; TCRdb holds only in-frame clones, not every one. The sample records roughly 10,000 clones, over 70% being singletons. Sequenced material: CXCR5+ CD38- circulating T follicular helper cells from blood, taken on the day of influenza vaccination. The receptors here all came from an adult who received the influenza vaccine. Both conserved end residues are part of each CDR3. The D gene is left open where the match is weak. Clone size appears in some rows only: once, few, many, or a class for an expanded clone.

J,size,D,V,CDR3
TRBJ2-1,NA,NA,TRBV7-9,CASSPEANEQFF
TRBJ2-2,NA,NA,TRBV28,CASRPLNTGELFF
TRBJ2-1,NA,NA,TRBV28,CATSDSTKNEQFF
TRBJ1-1,NA,NA,TRBV7-6,CASSPQGSLVTEAFF
TRBJ1-2,NA,NA,TRBV5-5,CASSAQGANYGYTF
TRBJ1-5,NA,NA,TRBV19,CASSIARGNQPQHF
TRBJ2-7,few,NA,TRBV18,CASSPSLTDYEQYF
TRBJ2-1,NA,NA,TRBV7-8,CASSLAGTGVDNEQFF
TRBJ1-3,NA,NA,TRBV7-2,CASSSTSGNTIYF
TRBJ2-2,NA,NA,TRBV6-4,CASSVNRNTGELFF
TRBJ1-5,NA,NA,TRBV6-1,CAIYSSGQPQHF
TRBJ1-1,NA,NA,TRBV6-5,CASSYSSGEQVAEAFF
TRBJ2-5,few,TRBD2,TRBV6-6,CASSYGSAGEETQYF
TRBJ1-2,NA,TRBD1,TRBV28,CASRPPGQGFYGYTF
TRBJ2-4,NA,TRBD1,TRBV6-5,CASRTGDIQYF
TRBJ1-5,NA,NA,TRBV15,CATSTPLGLRNGNQPQHF
TRBJ1-4,NA,NA,TRBV7-2,CASSLGGFNEKLFF
TRBJ1-1,NA,NA,TRBV4-1,CASSQGRSWGEAFF
TRBJ2-7,NA,TRBD2,TRBV30,CAWRTGTSVYEQYF
TRBJ1-2,NA,NA,TRBV5-4,CASSPESGRSSYTF
TRBJ1-1,NA,NA,TRBV7-3,CASSRRRGDTEAFF
TRBJ2-3,NA,NA,TRBV30,CAWSVAGAPEYF
TRBJ2-7,few,TRBD1,TRBV11-2,CASSLSGTGAYEQYF
TRBJ2-5,NA,NA,TRBV30,CAWSVGGAGGTQYF
TRBJ2-1,NA,NA,TRBV7-9,CASSLGADRPVEDEQFF
TRBJ2-7,NA,NA,TRBV7-2,CASSLEEGLGPYEQYF
TRBJ2-7,NA,NA,TRBV5-6,CASTLGVGGREQYF
TRBJ2-3,once,NA,TRBV19,CASSTSTGSVDTQYF
TRBJ2-5,NA,TRBD2,TRBV5-1,CASSIGTSGGQETQYF
TRBJ1-3,NA,TRBD1,TRBV27,CASSLSRGQNTIYF
TRBJ1-1,NA,NA,TRBV28,CASSLDRGAFF
TRBJ1-5,NA,NA,TRBV6-6,CASSSESNQPQHF
TRBJ2-3,NA,NA,TRBV5-4,CASSVQGRGTSTDTQYF
TRBJ1-5,NA,NA,TRBV30,CAWRAGTNQPQHF
TRBJ2-2,NA,NA,TRBV6-1,CASSAMTGNTGELFF
TRBJ1-1,NA,TRBD1,TRBV2,CASSDAQGGNTEAFF
TRBJ1-1,NA,NA,TRBV6-5,CASMGSMNTEAFF
TRBJ2-1,NA,NA,TRBV19,CASSIARRGLDEQFF
TRBJ2-7,NA,TRBD2,TRBV28,CASIGWNSGRGYEQYF
TRBJ2-7,NA,NA,TRBV30,CAWRDRTTTNYEQYF
TRBJ2-1,NA,TRBD2,TRBV7-9,CASSPLAGGPYNEQFF
TRBJ2-2,NA,NA,TRBV30,CAWVHGSTGTGELFF
TRBJ2-2,NA,NA,TRBV7-3,CASSLTASGELFF
TRBJ2-3,NA,TRBD2,TRBV18,CASSPRTSGSAVTDTQYF
TRBJ2-1,NA,TRBD2,TRBV7-2,CASSAGTSPYNEQFF
TRBJ1-3,NA,NA,TRBV11-2,CASTLSEGSGNTIYF
TRBJ2-5,NA,NA,TRBV6-6,CASSYFSEETQYF
TRBJ1-4,few,NA,TRBV18,CASSRATNEKLFF
TRBJ1-1,few,NA,TRBV5-1,CASSLGVVNTEAFF
TRBJ1-5,NA,NA,TRBV10-2,CASSGQDQPQHF